The sequence of this T cell receptor (beta chain) was determined in a study of blood T cell repertoires in COVID-19. Study context: T cells, B-cell-depleted T cells, or PBMCs provided the cDNA or gDNA that served as material.

As handled by the study authors: By means of reference gene primer amplification, nucleated cell counts were estimated. Generated by immunoSEQ multiplex PCR, the TCRdb table keeps only in-frame clones and is missing some. V and J calls and clone size come straight from that table; D and trimming were deduced from the DNA. The sample carries more than 250,000 clones, about nine tenths recorded once. Trimming took off 3 bases at V and 0 bases at J, with 4 bases between the two ends. The CDR3 is made up of 12 amino acids. From germline, CDR1 is DFQATT and CDR2 SNEGSKA (reference sequence). This TCR derives from a man aged 50-59 years with active or convalescent COVID-19. The rearrangement links TRBV20-1 to TRBJ2-3; the D is unclear. Specimen: peripheral blood. The CDR3 loop is CSASLSTDTQYF. CDR3 bases: TGCAGTGCTAGTCTTAGCACAGATACGCAGTATTTT.